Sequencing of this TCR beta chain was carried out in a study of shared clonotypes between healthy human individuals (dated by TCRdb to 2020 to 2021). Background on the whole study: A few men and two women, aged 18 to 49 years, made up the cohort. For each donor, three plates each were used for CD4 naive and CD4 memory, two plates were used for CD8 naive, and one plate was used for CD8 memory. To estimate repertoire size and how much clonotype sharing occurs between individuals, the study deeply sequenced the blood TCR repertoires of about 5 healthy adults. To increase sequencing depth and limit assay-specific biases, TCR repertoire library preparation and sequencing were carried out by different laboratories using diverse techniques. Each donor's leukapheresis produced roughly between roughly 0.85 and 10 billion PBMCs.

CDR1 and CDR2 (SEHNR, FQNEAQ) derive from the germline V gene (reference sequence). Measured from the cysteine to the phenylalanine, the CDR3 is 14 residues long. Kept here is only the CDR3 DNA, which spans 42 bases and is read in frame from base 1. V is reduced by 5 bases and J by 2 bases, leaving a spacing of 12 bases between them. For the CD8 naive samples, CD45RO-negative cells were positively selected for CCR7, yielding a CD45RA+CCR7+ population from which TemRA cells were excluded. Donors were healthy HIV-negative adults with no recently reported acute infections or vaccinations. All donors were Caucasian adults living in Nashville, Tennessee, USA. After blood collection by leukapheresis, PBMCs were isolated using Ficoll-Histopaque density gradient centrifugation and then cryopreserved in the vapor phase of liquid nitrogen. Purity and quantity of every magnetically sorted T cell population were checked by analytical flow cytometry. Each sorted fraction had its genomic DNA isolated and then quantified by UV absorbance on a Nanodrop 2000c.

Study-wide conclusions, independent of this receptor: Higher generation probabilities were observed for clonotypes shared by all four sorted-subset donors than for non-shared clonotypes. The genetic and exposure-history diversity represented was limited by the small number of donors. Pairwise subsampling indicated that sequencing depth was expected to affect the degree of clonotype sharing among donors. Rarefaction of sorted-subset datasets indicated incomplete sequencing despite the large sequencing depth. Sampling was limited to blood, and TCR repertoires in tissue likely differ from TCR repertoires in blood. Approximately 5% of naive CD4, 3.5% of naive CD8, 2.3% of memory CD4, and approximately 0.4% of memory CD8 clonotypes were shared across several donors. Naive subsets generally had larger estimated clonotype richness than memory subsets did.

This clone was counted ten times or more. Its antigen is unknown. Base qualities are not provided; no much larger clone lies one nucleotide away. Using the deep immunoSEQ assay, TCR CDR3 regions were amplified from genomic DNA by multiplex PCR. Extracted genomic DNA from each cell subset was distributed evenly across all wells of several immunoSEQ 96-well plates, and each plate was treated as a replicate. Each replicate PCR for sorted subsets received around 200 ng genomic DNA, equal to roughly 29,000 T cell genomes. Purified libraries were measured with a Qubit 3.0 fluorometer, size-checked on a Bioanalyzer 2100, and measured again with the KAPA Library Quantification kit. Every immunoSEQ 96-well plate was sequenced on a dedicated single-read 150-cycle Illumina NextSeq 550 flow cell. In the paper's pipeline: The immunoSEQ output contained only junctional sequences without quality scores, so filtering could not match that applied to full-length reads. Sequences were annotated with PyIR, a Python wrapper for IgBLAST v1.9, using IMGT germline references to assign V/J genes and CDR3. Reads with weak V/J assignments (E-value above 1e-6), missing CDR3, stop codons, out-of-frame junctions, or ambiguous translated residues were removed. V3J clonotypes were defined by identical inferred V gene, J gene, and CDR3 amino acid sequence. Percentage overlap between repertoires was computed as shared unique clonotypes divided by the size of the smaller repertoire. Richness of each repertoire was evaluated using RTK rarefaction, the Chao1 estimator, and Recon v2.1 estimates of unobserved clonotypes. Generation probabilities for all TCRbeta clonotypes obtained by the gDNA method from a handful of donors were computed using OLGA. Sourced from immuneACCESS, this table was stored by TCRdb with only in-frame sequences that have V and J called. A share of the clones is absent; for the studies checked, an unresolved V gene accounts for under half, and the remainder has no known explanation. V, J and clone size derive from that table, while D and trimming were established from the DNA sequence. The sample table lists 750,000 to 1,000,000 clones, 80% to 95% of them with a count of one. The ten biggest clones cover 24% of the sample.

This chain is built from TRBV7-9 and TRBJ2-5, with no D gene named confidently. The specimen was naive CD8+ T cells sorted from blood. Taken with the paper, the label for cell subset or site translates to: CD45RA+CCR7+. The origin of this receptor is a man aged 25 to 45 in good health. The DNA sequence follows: TGTGCCAGCAGCGGTGAATCGAGGCAAGAGACCCAGTACTTC. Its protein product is CASSGESRQETQYF.